A few counts support the clone carrying this T cell receptor (beta chain). The CDR3 extends over 14 amino acids. Deletions cut 5 bases from V and 4 bases from J, with 15 bases between. From germline, CDR1 is SGHDT and CDR2 YYEEEE. This record belongs to a study of cytomegalovirus exposure and HLA in healthy donors. Primers included in the PCR were 60 Vbeta and 13 Jbeta primers. Produced via immunoSEQ multiplex PCR; TCRdb's table is partial and in-frame only. The sample lists roughly 160,000 clones, roughly 85% occurring once. The clonotype was recovered from a woman in her fifties or sixties in good health and CMV-seronegative. The rearrangement joins TRBV5-6 to TRBJ2-5; D possibly corresponds to TRBD2 (7 bases). Sequenced input: PBMCs. The CDR3 is CASRRTGRGETQYF. The CDR3 DNA is TGTGCCAGCAGACGTACAGGGAGGGGAGAGACCCAGTACTTC. Supplemented by reference TRBV5-6 and TRBJ2-5, the full variable domain reads DAGVTQSPTHLIKTRGQQVTLRCSPKSGHDTVSWYQQALGQGPQFIFQYYEEEERQRGNFPDRFSGHQFPNYSSELNVNALLLGDSALYLCASRRTGRGETQYFGPGTRLLVL.